The TCR beta chain under discussion was sequenced for a study of blood T cell repertoires in COVID-19. Turning to the study itself: The origin of the acute and convalescent COVID-19 samples was the United States, Italy and Spain. T cells, B-cell-depleted T cells, or PBMCs provided the cDNA or gDNA that served as material.

J gave up 2 bases and V 5 bases, and 9 bases lay outside the gene matches. This CDR3 comprises 17 residues. The germline CDR1 and CDR2 sequences are MNHNY and SVGAGI (reference sequence). Per the study methods: For nucleated cells, counts were estimated from reference gene primer amplification. Here immunoSEQ multiplex PCR was the method, and the copy in TCRdb shows in-frame clones only, minus some. V and J calls and clone size are as listed in that table; D and trimming were resolved from the DNA. The sample yields just over 150,000 clones, around four fifths seen once. Specimen: peripheral blood. The chain carries TRBV6-6 and TRBJ2-1, with 10 nucleotides matching TRBD2. The sequence was collected from a woman older than 75 with acute or convalescent COVID-19. In DNA, the CDR3 is TGTGCCAGCAGTCCGACTAGCGGGCTTTCTGCCTACAATGAGCAGTTCTTC. Translating it yields CASSPTSGLSAYNEQFF.